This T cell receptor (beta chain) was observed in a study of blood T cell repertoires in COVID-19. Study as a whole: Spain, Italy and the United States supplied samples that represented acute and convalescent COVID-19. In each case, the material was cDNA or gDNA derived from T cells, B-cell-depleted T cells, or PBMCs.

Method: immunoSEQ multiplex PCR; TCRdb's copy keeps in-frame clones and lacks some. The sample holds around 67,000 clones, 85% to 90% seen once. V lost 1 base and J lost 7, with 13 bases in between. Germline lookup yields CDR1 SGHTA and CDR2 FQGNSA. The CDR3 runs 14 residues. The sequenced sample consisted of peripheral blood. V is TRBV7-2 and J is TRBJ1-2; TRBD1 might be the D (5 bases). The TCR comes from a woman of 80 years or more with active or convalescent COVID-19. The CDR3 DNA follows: TGTGCCAGCAGCTTAGAGGGGTTTCCCTCTGGCTACACCTTC. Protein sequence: CASSLEGFPSGYTF.